One and the same sample provided the 6 T cell receptor beta chains below, sequenced in a study of blood T cell repertoires in COVID-19. The protocol was immunoSEQ multiplex PCR, while the TCRdb copy is restricted to in-frame clones and leaves out a portion. This sample has approximately 35,000 clones, with approximately 89% found just once. Sequencing used peripheral blood. The receptors were gathered from a man aged 55 to 69 with active COVID-19.

The rearrangement uses TRBV30 and TRBJ2-7, with D possibly being TRBD2 (5 bases). With 3 bases removed from V and 3 bases from J, the gap between germline ends came to 12 bases. This CDR3 contains 13 residues. CDR1 is GTSNPN and CDR2 is SVGIG in the germline V gene (reference sequence). CDR3 in DNA: TGTGCCTGGAGCCGAGGGAACAACTACGAGCAGTACTTC. Protein sequence: CAWSRGNNYEQYF. Full variable domain (missing parts from reference TRBV30 and TRBJ2-7): SQTIHQWPATLVQPVGSPLSLECTVEGTSNPNLYWYRQAAGRGLQLLFYSVGIGQISSEVPQNLSASRPQDRQFILSSKKLLLSDSGFYLCAWSRGNNYEQYFGPGTRLTVT.

The V gene is TRBV30, the J gene TRBJ1-5; 7 bases align to TRBD1. This CDR3 region has 14 residues. J lost 1 base, V lost 4 bases, and 4 bases had no gene match. Germline loops: CDR1 GTSNPN, CDR2 SVGIG (reference sequence). CDR3 region: CAWNRGTSNQPQHF. CDR3 nucleotides: TGTGCCTGGAACAGGGGAACAAGCAATCAGCCCCAGCATTTT.

V is TRBV3-1 (or the pseudogene TRBV3-2) and J is TRBJ2-7; 7 bases match TRBD2. The CDR3 has 14 residues. Trimming at V came to 5 bases and at J to 6 bases, leaving 10 bases not matched to a gene. In germline, CDR1 is LGHDT, CDR2 YNNKEL (reference sequence). CDR3 loop: CASSKGRLALEQYF. In nucleotides, the CDR3 is TGTGCCAGCAGCAAGGGCCGACTAGCCCTCGAGCAGTACTTC.

The CDR3 here is CASSLGDYSDTQYF. The CDR3 DNA follows: TGCGCCAGCAGCTTGGGGGACTACTCAGATACGCAGTATTTT. The V and J genes are TRBV5-1 and TRBJ2-3; TRBD2 matches 7 bases. The ends lost 0 bases at V and 4 bases at J; junction bases unmatched: 2. The germline V gene has CDR1 SGHRS and CDR2 YFSETQ. This CDR3 is 14 amino acids long.

J is TRBJ1-2 and V is TRBV13; no clear D. Per germline, CDR1 PRHDT and CDR2 FYEKMQ (reference sequence). V shed 5 bases and J shed 4 bases, with 11 bases lying between them. This CDR3 has 13 amino acids. The CDR3 loop reads CASSQDVLYGYTF. The CDR3 nucleotides are TGTGCCAGCAGCCAGGATGTCCTCTATGGCTACACCTTC.

The V and J genes are TRBV2 and TRBJ1-5, with D perhaps TRBD1 (6 bases). The V gene's germline CDR1 is SNHLY and CDR2 FYNNEI. Trimming pared 6 bases from V and 1 base from J, leaving 13 bases between. The CDR3 loop spans 15 amino acids. In nucleotides, the CDR3 is TGTGCCAGCAGCCCATTCAGGGGAAGCAATCAGCCCCAGCATTTT. It codes for CASSPFRGSNQPQHF.